This T cell receptor beta chain emerged from a study of blood T cell repertoires in COVID-19. The V gene lost 4 bases and the J gene lost 5 bases, with 10 bases spanning the gap. Germline CDR1 SQVTM, CDR2 ANQGSEA. The CDR3 is made up of 12 amino acids. In the study's own analysis: Reference gene primer amplification gave estimated nucleated cell counts. Using immunoSEQ multiplex PCR, the repertoire was profiled, and TCRdb retains in-frame clones only, with some absent. D and trimming come from the DNA, and the V and J calls and clone size come from that table. The table lists about 60,000 clones, around 85% of them singletons, with around a sixth in the top ten.

The chain uses TRBV29-1 and TRBJ2-3; no reliable D call. The receptor comes from a man in his 70s with active COVID-19. Sequenced material: peripheral blood. The CDR3 DNA sequence: TGCAGCGTTGCGACATCCGGAGATACGCAGTATTTT. Translated: CSVATSGDTQYF.